The source of this T cell receptor (beta chain) is a study of blood T cell repertoires in COVID-19. Study in general: Both acute and convalescent COVID-19 samples were obtained from the United States, Italy and Spain. T cells, B-cell-depleted T cells, or PBMCs provided the cDNA or gDNA that served as material.

The germline gives CDR1 SGHRS, CDR2 YFSETQ. V lost 3 bases and J lost 0; bases outside the gene matches: 8. This CDR3 is 18 amino acids long. Study processing details: Amplification with reference gene primers provided the estimates of nucleated cell counts. Measured with immunoSEQ multiplex PCR; TCRdb has only the in-frame clones, and not every one. D and trimming come from the DNA, and the V and J calls and clone size come from that table. The sample includes about 170,000 clones, approximately 90% of them seen just once. The sequence was collected from a man aged 45-65 years who had recovered from COVID-19. The V and J genes are TRBV5-1 and TRBJ1-6; 8 nucleotides agree with TRBD1. Input material: peripheral blood. DNA for the CDR3: TGCGCCAGCAGCTCCCAGGGGGCCTTTAGCTCCTATAATTCACCCCTCCACTTT. Protein sequence: CASSSQGAFSSYNSPLHF.